The TCR beta chain described here comes from a study of cytomegalovirus exposure and HLA in healthy donors. Overall study: Most genotyped donors, around 78% of 398, had Caucasian-associated genetic ancestry.

The CDR3 loop spans 14 amino acids. CDR1 is LGHNA, CDR2 YSLEER, per germline. PCR employed 60 Vbeta and 13 Jbeta primers. Using immunoSEQ multiplex PCR, the repertoire was profiled, and TCRdb retains in-frame clones only, with some absent. The sample holds 190,000 or so clones; about four fifths are singletons and the top ten take over 1.5%. General study points: One variant, a missense change in DCLRE1C, was linked in a later analysis to TCR beta V- and J-gene trimming. In a later analysis, CMV-associated beta chains were mostly HLA-associated, it appeared. A later analysis reported that several of the most significant clusters appeared to be linked to common viral pathogens, among them Epstein-Barr virus.

This clone was seen just once. Its antigen remains unidentified. The chain joins TRBV4-3 to TRBJ2-5, with TRBD1 matching over 12 bases. The J call is doubtful: the DNA matches TRBJ2-7 better. Source material: PBMCs. This TCR was recovered from a man in his forties or fifties in good health and CMV-seronegative. CDR3 DNA: TGCGCCAGCAGTTGGGACAGGGGGCCCTACGAGCAGTACTTC. Its protein is CASSWDRGPYEQYF.